This T cell receptor (beta chain) is from a study of OX40 agonist ivuxolimab in advanced cancers. With 4 bases clipped from V and 1 base from J, the junction kept 8 bases outside the gene matches. Germline V CDR1 and CDR2: MDHEN, SYDVKM. This CDR3 has 16 residues. Assay used: immunoSEQ multiplex PCR; TCRdb lists only in-frame clones, some missing. The table has tens of thousands of clones, 90% to 95% seen once. A single count supports this clone. This TCR came from an adult with an advanced solid tumor such as melanoma, head and neck, liver or kidney cancer. The chain combines TRBV28 with TRBJ2-7; TRBD1 aligns across 9 bases. This material consisted of CD4+ or CD8+ T cells sorted from blood, taken in a trial of the OX40 agonist ivuxolimab. The CDR3 bases are TGTGCCAGCAGTTCACAGGGGGCGCATATATCCTACGAGCAGTACTTC. This translates into CASSSQGAHISYEQYF. Using reference TRBV28 and TRBJ2-7 for the parts outside the CDR3, the full variable domain is DVKVTQSSRYLVKRTGEKVFLECVQDMDHENMFWYRQDPGLGLRLIYFSYDVKMKEKGDIPEGYSVSREKKERFSLILESASTNQTSMYLCASSSQGAHISYEQYFGPGTRLTVT.